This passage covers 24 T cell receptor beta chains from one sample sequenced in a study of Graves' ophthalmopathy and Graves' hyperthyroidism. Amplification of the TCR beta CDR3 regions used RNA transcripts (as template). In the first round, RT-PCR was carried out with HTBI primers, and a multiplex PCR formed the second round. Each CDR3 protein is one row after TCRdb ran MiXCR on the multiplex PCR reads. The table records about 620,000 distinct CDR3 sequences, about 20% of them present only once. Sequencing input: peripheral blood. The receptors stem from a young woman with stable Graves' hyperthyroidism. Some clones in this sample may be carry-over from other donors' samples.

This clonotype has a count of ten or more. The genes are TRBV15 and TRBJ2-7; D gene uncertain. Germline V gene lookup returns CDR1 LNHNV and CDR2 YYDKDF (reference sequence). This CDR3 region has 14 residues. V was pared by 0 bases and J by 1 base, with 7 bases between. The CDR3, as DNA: TGTGCCACCAGCAGAGATGGGGTATCCTACGAGCAGTACTTC. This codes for CATSRDGVSYEQYF.

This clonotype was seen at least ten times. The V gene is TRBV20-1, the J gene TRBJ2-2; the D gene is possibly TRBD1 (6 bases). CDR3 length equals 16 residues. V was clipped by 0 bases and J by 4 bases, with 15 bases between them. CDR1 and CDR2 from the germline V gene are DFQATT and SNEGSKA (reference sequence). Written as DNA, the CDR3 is TGCAGTGCTAGAGATCAGGGGCAGGGCAGCACCGGGGAGCTGTTTTTT. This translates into CSARDQGQGSTGELFF.

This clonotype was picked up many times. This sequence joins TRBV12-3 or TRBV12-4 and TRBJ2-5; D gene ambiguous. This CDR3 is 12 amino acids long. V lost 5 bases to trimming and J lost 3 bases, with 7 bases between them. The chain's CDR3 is CASSPSEETQYF. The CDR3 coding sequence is TGTGCCAGCAGTCCGTCCGAAGAGACCCAGTACTTC.

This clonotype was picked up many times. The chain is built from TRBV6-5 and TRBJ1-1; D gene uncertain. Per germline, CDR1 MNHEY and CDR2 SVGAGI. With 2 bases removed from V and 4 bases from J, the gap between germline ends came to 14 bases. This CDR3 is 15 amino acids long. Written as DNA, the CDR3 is TGTGCCAGCAGTTACGGGCGGGTTGCAGCCACTGAAGCTTTCTTT. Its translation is CASSYGRVAATEAFF.

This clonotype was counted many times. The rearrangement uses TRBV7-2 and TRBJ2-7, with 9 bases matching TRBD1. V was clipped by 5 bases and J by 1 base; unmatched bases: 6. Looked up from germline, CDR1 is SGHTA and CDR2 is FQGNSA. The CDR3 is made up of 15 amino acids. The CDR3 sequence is CASSSTGGWSYEQYF. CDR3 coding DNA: TGTGCCAGCAGCAGCACAGGGGGCTGGTCCTACGAGCAGTACTTC. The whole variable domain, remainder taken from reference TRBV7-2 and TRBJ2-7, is GAGVSQSPSNKVTEKGKDVELRCDPISGHTALYWYRQSLGQGLEFLIYFQGNSAPDKSGLPSDRFSAERTGGSVSTLTIQRTQQEDSAVYLCASSSTGGWSYEQYFGPGTRLTVT.

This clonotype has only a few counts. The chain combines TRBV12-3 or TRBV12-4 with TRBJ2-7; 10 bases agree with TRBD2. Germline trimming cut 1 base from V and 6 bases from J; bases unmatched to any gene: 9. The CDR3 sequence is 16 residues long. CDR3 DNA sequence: TGTGCCAGCAGTTTAGTTCCTAGCGGGGGCCGCCGCGAGCAGTACTTC. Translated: CASSLVPSGGRREQYF.

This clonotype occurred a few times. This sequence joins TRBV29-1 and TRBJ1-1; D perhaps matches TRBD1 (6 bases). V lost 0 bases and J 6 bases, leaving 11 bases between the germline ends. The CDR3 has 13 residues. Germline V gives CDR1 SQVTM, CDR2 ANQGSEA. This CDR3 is CSVEDFGGPEAFF. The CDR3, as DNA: TGCAGCGTTGAAGATTTCGGGGGGCCTGAAGCTTTCTTT. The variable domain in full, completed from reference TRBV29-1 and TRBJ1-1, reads SAVISQKPSRDICQRGTSLTIQCQVDSQVTMMFWYRQQPGQSLTLIATANQGSEATYESGFVIDKFPISRPNLTFSTLTVSNMSPEDSSIYLCSVEDFGGPEAFFGQGTRLTVV.

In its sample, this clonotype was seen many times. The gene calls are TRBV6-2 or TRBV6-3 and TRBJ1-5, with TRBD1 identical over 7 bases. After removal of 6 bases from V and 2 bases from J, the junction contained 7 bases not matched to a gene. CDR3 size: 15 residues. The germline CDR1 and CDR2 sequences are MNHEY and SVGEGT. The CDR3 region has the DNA TGTGCCAGCAGGAGGGGGCCCACGCGCAATCAGCCCCAGCATTTT. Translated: CASRRGPTRNQPQHF.

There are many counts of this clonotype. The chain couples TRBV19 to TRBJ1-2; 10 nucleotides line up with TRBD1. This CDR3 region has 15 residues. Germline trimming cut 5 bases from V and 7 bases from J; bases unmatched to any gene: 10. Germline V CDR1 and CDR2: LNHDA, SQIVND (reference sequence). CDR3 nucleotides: TGTGCCAGTAGTCCAAATCCCGGGACAGGGGCTGGCTACACCTTC. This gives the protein CASSPNPGTGAGYTF.

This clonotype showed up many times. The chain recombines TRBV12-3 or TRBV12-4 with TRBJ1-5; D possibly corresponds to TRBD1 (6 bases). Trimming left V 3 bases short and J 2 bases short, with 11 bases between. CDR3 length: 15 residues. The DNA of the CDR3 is TGTGCCAGCAGTTTTACAGGGACTGGCAATCAGCCCCAGCATTTT. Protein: CASSFTGTGNQPQHF.

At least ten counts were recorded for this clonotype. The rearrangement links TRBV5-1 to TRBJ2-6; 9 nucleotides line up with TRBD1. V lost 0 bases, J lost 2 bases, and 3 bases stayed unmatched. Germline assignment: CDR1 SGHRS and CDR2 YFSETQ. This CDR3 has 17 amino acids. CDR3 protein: CASSLEQGAAGANVLTF. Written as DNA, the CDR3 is TGCGCCAGCAGCTTGGAACAGGGGGCGGCTGGGGCCAACGTCCTGACTTTC.

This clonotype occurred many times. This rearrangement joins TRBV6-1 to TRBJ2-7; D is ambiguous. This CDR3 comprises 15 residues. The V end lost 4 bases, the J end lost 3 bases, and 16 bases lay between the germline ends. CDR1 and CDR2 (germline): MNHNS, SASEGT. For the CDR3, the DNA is TGTGCCAGCAGTGCCCAGGACCGCTACTTCTACGAGCAGTACTTC. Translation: CASSAQDRYFYEQYF.

CDR3 in DNA: TGTGCCTGGAGCCCCCAGAATAGTGAAGCTTTCTTT. Its protein product is CAWSPQNSEAFF. The J gene is TRBJ1-1, the V gene TRBV30; D gene ambiguous. The CDR3 is 12 residues long. Germline lookup yields CDR1 GTSNPN and CDR2 SVGIG (reference sequence). V was clipped by 3 bases and J by 7 bases, with 12 bases between them.

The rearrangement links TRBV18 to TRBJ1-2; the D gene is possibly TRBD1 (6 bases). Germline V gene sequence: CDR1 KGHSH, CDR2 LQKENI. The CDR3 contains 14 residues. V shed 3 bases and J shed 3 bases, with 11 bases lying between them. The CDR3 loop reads CASSPGGQDYGYTF. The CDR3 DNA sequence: TGTGCCAGCTCACCGGGGGGGCAAGACTATGGCTACACCTTC.

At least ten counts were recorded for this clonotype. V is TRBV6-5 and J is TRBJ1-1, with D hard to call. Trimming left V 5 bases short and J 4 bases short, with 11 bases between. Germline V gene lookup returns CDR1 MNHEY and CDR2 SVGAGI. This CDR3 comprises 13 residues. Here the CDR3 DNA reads TGTGCCAGCAGTCCCACGACTTCCACTGAAGCTTTCTTT. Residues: CASSPTTSTEAFF.

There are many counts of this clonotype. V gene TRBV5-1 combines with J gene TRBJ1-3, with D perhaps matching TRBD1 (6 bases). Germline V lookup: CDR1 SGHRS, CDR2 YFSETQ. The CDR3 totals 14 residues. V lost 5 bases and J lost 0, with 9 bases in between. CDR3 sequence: CASSEQGSGNTIYF. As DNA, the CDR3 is TGCGCCAGCAGTGAACAGGGCTCTGGAAACACCATATATTTT.

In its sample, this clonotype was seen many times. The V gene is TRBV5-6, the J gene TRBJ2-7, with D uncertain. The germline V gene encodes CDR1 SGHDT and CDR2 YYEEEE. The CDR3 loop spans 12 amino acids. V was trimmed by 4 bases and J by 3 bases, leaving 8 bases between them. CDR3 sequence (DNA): TGTGCCAGCAGCGGTTACGACTACGAGCAGTACTTC. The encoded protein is CASSGYDYEQYF.

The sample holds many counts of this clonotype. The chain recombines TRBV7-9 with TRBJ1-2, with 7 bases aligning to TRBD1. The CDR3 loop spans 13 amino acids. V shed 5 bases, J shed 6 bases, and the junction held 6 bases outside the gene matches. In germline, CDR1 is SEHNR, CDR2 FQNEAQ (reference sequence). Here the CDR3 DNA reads TGTGCCAGCAGCCTGGAAGGGGGCGATGGCTACACCTTC. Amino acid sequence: CASSLEGGDGYTF.

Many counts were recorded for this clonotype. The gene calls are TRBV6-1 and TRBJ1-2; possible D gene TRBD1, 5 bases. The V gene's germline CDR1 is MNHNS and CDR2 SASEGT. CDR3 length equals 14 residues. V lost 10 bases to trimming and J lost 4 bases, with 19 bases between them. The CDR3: CANSEYRQIYGYTF. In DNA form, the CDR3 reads TGTGCCAACAGCGAATACAGGCAAATCTATGGCTACACCTTC.

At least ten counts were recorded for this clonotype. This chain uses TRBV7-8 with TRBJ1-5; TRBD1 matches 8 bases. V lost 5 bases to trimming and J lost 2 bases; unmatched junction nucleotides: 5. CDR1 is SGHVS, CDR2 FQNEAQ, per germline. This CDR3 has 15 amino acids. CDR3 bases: TGTGCCAGCAGCCCGACAGGGGATGGCAATCAGCCCCAGCATTTT. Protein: CASSPTGDGNQPQHF.

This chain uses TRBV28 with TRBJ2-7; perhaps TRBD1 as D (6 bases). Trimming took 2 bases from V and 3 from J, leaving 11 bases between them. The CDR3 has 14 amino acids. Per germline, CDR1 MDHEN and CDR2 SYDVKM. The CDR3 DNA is TGTGCCAGCAGTTTAGGGACAAGATACTACGAGCAGTACTTC. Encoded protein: CASSLGTRYYEQYF. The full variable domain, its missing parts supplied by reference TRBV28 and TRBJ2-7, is DVKVTQSSRYLVKRTGEKVFLECVQDMDHENMFWYRQDPGLGLRLIYFSYDVKMKEKGDIPEGYSVSREKKERFSLILESASTNQTSMYLCASSLGTRYYEQYFGPGTRLTVT.

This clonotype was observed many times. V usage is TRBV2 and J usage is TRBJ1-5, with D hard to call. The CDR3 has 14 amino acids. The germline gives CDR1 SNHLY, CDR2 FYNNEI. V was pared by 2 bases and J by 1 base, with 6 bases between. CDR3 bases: TGTGCCAGCAGTGAATTCCAGAGCAATCAGCCCCAGCATTTT. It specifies CASSEFQSNQPQHF.

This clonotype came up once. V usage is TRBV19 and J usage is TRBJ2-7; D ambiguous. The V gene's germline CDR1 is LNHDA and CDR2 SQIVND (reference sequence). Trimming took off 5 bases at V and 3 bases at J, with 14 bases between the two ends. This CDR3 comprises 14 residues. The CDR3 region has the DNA TGTGCCAGTAGTCTGGGGATAGGCAACTACGAGCAGTACTTC. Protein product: CASSLGIGNYEQYF.

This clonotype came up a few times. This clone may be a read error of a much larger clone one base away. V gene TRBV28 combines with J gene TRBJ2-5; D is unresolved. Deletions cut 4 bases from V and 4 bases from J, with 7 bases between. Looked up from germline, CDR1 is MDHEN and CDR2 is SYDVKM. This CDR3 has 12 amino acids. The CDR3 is CASSSRRETQYF. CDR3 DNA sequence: TGTGCCAGCAGTTCCAGGAGAGAGACCCAGTACTTC.